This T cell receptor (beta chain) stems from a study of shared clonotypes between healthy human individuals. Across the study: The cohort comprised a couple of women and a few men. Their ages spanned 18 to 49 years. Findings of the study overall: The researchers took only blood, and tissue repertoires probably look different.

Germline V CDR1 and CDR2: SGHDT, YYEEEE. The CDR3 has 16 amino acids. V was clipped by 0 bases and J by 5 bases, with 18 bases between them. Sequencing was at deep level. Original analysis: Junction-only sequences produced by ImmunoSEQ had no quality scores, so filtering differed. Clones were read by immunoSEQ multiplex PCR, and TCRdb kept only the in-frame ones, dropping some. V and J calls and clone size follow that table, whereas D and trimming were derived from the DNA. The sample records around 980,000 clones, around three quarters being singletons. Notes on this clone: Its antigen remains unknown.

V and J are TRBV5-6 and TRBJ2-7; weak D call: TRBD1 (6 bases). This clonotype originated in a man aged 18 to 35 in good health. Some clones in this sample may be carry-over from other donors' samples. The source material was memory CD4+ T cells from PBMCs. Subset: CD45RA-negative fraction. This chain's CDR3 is CASSLELPGAKNEQYF. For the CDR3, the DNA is TGTGCCAGCAGCTTGGAGCTCCCAGGGGCTAAAAACGAGCAGTACTTC. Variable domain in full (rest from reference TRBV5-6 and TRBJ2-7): DAGVTQSPTHLIKTRGQQVTLRCSPKSGHDTVSWYQQALGQGPQFIFQYYEEEERQRGNFPDRFSGHQFPNYSSELNVNALLLGDSALYLCASSLELPGAKNEQYFGPGTRLTVT.